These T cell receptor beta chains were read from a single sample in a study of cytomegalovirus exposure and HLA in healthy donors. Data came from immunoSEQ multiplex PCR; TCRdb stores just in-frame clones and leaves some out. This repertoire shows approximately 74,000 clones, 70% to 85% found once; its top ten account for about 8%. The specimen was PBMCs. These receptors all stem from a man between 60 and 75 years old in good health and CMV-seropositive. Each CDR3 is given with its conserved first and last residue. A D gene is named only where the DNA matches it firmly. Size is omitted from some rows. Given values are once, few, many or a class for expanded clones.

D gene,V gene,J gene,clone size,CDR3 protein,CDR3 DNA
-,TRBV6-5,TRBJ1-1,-,CASSYRGGNTEAFF,TGTGCCAGCAGTTACAGGGGAGGGAACACTGAAGCTTTCTTT
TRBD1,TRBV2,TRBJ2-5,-,CASSARTGGGETQYF,TGTGCCAGCAGCGCACGGACAGGGGGCGGTGAGACCCAGTACTTC
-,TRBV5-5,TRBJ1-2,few,CASSSGTYGYTF,TGTGCCAGCAGCTCCGGGACTTATGGCTACACCTTC
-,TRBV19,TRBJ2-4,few,CASSIRASGKNIQYF,TGTGCCAGTAGTATTCGGGCCTCGGGGAAAAACATTCAGTACTTC
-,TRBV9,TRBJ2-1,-,CASSVTTDYNEQFF,TGTGCCAGCAGCGTAACGACTGATTACAATGAGCAGTTCTTC
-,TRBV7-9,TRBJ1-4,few,CASSLDRVGKLFF,TGTGCCAGCAGCTTAGACAGGGTGGGGAAACTGTTTTTT
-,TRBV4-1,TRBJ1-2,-,CASSQAAGQNYGYTF,TGCGCCAGCAGCCAAGCCGCCGGACAGAACTATGGCTACACCTTC
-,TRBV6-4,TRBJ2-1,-,CASSDRQGFYNEQFF,TGTGCCAGCAGTGATAGGCAGGGCTTCTACAATGAGCAGTTCTTC
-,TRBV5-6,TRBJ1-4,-,CASSYIGGVANEKLFF,TGTGCCAGCAGCTACATCGGGGGGGTAGCTAATGAAAAACTGTTTTTT
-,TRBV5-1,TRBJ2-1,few,CASSLERFSYNEQFF,TGCGCCAGCAGCTTGGAGCGATTCTCCTACAATGAGCAGTTCTTC
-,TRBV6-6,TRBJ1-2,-,CASSNGNYGYTF,TGTGCCAGCAGTAACGGTAACTATGGCTACACCTTC
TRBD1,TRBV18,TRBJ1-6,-,CASSPAQGMNSPLHF,TGTGCCAGCTCACCCGCACAGGGGATGAATTCACCCCTCCACTTT
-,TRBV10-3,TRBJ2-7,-,CAISDPGQTTYEQYF,TGTGCCATCAGTGATCCCGGACAGACGACCTACGAGCAGTACTTC
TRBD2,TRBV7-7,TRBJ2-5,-,CASSARGLKETQYF,TGTGCTAGCAGCGCGCGGGGACTAAAAGAGACCCAGTACTTC
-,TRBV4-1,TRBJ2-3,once,CASSQGGGTDTQYF,TGCGCCAGCAGCCAAGGGGGAGGCACAGATACGCAGTATTTT
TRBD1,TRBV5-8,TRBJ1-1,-,CASSPPRTGTNTEAFF,TGTGCCAGCAGCCCCCCGAGGACAGGGACGAACACTGAAGCTTTCTTT
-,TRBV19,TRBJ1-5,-,CASSMIGLGDSNQPQHF,TGTGCCAGTAGTATGATCGGCCTCGGGGATAGCAATCAGCCCCAGCATTTT
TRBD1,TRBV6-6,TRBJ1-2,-,CASSYRGQANYGYTF,TGTGCCAGCAGTTATAGGGGACAGGCGAATTATGGCTACACCTTC
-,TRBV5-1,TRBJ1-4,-,CASSWSATNEKLFF,TGCGCCAGCAGCTGGTCGGCAACTAATGAAAAACTGTTTTTT
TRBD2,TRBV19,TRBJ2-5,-,CASSTWGGTRRETQYF,TGTGCCAGTAGTACTTGGGGTGGGACTAGGAGAGAGACCCAGTACTTC
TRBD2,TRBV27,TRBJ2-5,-,CASSLSLGTKGTQYF,TGTGCCAGCAGTTTATCTCTTGGGACTAAGGGGACCCAGTACTTC
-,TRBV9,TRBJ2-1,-,CASSRGNYEQFF,TGTGCCAGCAGCCGCGGGAATTATGAGCAGTTCTTC
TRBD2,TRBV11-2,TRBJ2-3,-,CASSYAEETSALLDTQYF,TGTGCCAGCAGCTACGCGGAAGAGACTAGCGCTTTACTAGATACGCAGTATTTT
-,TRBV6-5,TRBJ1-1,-,CASSPRSGQAFF,TGTGCCAGCAGCCCCAGATCCGGACAGGCTTTCTTT
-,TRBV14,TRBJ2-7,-,CASSQGSYEQYF,TGTGCCAGCAGCCAAGGCAGCTACGAGCAGTACTTC
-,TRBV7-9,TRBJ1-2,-,CASSTHQGLGGYTF,TGTGCCAGCAGCACTCATCAGGGGTTGGGTGGCTACACCTTC
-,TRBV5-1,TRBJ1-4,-,CASSSSGLGNEKLFF,TGCGCCAGCAGCTCGTCAGGTCTGGGTAATGAAAAACTGTTTTTT
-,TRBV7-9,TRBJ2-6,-,CASSDSGANVLTF,TGTGCCAGCAGCGATAGCGGGGCCAACGTCCTGACTTTC
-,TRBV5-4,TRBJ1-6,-,CASSFQGPGSSPLHF,TGTGCCAGCAGCTTTCAAGGGCCAGGGTCTTCACCCCTCCACTTT
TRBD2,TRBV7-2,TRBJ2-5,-,CASSLAGLAGGQETQYF,TGTGCCAGCAGCTTAGCGGGGCTAGCGGGGGGACAAGAGACCCAGTACTTC
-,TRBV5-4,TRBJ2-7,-,CASSSDGGFYEQYF,TGTGCCAGCAGCAGCGACGGAGGATTCTACGAGCAGTACTTC
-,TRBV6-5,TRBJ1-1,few,CASSPPGKTEAFF,TGTGCCAGCAGTCCCCCAGGGAAAACTGAAGCTTTCTTT
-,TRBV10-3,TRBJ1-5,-,CAISESSNQPQHF,TGTGCCATCAGTGAGTCGAGTAATCAGCCCCAGCATTTT
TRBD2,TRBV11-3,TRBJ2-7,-,CASSRAGAREQYF,TGTGCCAGCAGCCGAGCGGGGGCACGGGAGCAGTACTTC
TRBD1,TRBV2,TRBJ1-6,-,CASSDGTGVSPLHF,TGTGCCAGCAGTGACGGGACAGGGGTTTCACCCCTCCACTTT
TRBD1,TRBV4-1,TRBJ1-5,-,CASSQEGRTGNQPQHF,TGCGCCAGCAGCCAAGAGGGACGGACAGGAAATCAGCCCCAGCATTTT
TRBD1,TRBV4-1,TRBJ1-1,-,CASSVDRDYTEAFF,TGCGCCAGCTCCGTCGACAGGGACTACACTGAAGCTTTCTTT